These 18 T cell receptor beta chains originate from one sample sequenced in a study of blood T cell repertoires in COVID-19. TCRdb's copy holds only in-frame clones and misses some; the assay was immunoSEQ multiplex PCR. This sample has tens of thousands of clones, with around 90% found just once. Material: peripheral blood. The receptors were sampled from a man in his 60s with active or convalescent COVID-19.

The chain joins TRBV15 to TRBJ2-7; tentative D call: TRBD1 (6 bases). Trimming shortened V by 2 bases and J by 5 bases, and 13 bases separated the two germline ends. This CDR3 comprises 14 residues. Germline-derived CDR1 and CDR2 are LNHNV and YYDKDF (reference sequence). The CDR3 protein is CATSRRRGVDEQYF. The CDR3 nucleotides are TGTGCCACCAGCAGACGCAGGGGAGTCGACGAGCAGTACTTC.

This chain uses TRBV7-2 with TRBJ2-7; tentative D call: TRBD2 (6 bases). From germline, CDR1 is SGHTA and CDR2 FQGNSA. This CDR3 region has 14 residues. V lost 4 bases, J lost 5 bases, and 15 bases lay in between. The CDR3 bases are TGTGCCAGCAGCTCCCTCTACGGGAGCCACGAGCAGTACTTC. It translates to CASSSLYGSHEQYF.

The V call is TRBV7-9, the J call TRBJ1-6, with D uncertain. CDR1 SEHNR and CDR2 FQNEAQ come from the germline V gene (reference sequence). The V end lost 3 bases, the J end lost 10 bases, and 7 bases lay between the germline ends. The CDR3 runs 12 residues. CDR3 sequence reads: CASSFGESPLHF. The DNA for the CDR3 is TGTGCCAGCAGCTTCGGGGAATCACCCCTCCACTTT. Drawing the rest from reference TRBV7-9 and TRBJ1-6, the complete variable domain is DTGVSQNPRHKITKRGQNVTFRCDPISEHNRLYWYRQTLGQGPEFLTYFQNEAQLEKSRLLSDRFSAERPKGSFSTLEIQRTEQGDSAMYLCASSFGESPLHFGNGTRLTVT.

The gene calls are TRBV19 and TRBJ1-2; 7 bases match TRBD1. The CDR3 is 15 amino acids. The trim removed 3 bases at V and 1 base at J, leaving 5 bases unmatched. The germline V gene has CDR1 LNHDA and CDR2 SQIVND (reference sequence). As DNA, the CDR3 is TGTGCCAGTAGTATTCGGGACAGCAATAACTATGGCTACACCTTC. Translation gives CASSIRDSNNYGYTF.

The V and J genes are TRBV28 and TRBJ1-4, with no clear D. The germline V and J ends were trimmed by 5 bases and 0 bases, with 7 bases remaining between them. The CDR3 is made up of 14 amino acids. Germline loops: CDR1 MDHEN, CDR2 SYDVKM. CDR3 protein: CASSTHATNEKLFF. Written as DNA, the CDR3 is TGTGCCAGCAGTACTCATGCAACTAATGAAAAACTGTTTTTT.

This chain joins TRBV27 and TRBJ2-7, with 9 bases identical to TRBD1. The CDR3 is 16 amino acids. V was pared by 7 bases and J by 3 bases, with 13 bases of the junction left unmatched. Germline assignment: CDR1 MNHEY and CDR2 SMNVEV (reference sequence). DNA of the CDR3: TGTGCCAGCACCCCCCCTAGGGGACAGGGTTTCTACGAGCAGTACTTC. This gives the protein CASTPPRGQGFYEQYF.

The CDR3 spells CASSPSSGTYNEQFF. The CDR3 nucleotides read TGTGCCAGCAGTCCGTCTAGCGGGACCTACAATGAGCAGTTCTTC. The chain recombines TRBV28 with TRBJ2-1; TRBD2 matches 9 bases. CDR3 length equals 15 residues. Looked up from germline, CDR1 is MDHEN and CDR2 is SYDVKM. Trimming took 5 bases from V and 2 from J; bases not matched to a gene: 4.

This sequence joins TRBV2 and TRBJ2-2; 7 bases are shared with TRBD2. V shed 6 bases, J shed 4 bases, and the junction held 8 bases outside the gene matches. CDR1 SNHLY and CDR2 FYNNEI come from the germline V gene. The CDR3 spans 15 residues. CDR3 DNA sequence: TGTGCCAGCAGACTAGCGCCAGCCCCCACCGGGGAGCTGTTTTTT. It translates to CASRLAPAPTGELFF. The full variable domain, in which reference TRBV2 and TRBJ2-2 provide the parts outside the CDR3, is EPEVTQTPSHQVTQMGQEVILRCVPISNHLYFYWYRQILGQKVEFLVSFYNNEISEKSEIFDDQFSVERPDGSNFTLKIRSTKLEDSAMYFCASRLAPAPTGELFFGEGSRLTVL.

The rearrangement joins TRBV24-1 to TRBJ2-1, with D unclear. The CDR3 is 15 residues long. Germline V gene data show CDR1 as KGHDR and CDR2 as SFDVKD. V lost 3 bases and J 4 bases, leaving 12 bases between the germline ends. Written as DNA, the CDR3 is TGTGCCACCAGTGATCACGGAGCACCATACAATGAGCAGTTCTTC. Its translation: CATSDHGAPYNEQFF.

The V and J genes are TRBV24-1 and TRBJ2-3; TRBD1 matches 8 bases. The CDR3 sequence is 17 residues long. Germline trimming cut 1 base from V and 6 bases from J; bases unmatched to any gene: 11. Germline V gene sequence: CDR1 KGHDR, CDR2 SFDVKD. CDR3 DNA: TGTGCCACCAGTGATTTCGCCGGGACAGGTCTAGGGGATACGCAGTATTTT. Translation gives CATSDFAGTGLGDTQYF.

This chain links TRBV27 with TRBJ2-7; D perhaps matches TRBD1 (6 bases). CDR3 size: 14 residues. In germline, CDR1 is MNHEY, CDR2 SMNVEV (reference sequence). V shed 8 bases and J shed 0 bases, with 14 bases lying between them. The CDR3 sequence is CASRKGVSSYEQYF. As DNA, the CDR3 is TGTGCCAGCCGTAAGGGGGTTAGCTCCTACGAGCAGTACTTC.

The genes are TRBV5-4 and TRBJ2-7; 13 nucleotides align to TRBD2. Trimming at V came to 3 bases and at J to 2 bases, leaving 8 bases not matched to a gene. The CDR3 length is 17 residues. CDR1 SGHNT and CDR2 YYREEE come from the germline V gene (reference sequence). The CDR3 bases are TGTGCCAGCAGCTCGGGGACTAGCGGGACGAGTACCTACGAGCAGTACTTC. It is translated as CASSSGTSGTSTYEQYF.

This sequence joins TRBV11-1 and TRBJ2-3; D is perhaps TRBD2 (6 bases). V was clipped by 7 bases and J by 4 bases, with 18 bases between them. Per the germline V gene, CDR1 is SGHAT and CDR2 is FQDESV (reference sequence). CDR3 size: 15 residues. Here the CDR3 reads CASTPGGRRSDTQYF. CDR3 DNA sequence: TGTGCCAGCACCCCTGGGGGGAGGCGGTCAGATACGCAGTATTTT.

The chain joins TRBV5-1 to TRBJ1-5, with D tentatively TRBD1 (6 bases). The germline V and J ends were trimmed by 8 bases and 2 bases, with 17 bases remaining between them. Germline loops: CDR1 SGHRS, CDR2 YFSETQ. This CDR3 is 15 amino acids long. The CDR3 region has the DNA TGCGCCAGTGCCTATCACAGGGTAGGCAATCAGCCCCAGCATTTT. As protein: CASAYHRVGNQPQHF.

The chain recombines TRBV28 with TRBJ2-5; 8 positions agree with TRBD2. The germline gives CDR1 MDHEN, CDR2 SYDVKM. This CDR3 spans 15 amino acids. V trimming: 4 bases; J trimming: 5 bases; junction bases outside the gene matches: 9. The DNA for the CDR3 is TGTGCCAGCAGTTCCAACGGGGGGGCGGTCGAGACCCAGTACTTC. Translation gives CASSSNGGAVETQYF.

The CDR3 loop reads CASSEQGRATGYTF. As DNA, the CDR3 is TGCGCCAGCAGTGAGCAGGGGAGGGCGACCGGCTACACCTTC. This chain links TRBV10-2 with TRBJ1-2; a weak D match, TRBD1 (6 bases). The CDR3 covers 14 residues. Germline V gives CDR1 WSHSY, CDR2 SAAADI. V dropped 2 bases and J dropped 8 bases, with 15 bases sitting between them.

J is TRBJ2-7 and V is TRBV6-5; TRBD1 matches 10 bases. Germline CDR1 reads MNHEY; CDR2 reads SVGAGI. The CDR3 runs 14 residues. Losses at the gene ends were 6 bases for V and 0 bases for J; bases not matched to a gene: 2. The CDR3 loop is CASRWTGGSYEQYF. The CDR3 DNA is TGTGCCAGCAGATGGACAGGGGGCTCCTACGAGCAGTACTTC.

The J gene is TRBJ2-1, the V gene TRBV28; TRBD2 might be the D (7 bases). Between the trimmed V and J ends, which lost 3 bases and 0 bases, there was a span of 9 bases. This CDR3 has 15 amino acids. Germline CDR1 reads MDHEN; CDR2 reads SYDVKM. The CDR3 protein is CASSLGGLSYNEQFF. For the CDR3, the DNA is TGTGCCAGCAGTTTGGGGGGGCTCTCCTACAATGAGCAGTTCTTC.